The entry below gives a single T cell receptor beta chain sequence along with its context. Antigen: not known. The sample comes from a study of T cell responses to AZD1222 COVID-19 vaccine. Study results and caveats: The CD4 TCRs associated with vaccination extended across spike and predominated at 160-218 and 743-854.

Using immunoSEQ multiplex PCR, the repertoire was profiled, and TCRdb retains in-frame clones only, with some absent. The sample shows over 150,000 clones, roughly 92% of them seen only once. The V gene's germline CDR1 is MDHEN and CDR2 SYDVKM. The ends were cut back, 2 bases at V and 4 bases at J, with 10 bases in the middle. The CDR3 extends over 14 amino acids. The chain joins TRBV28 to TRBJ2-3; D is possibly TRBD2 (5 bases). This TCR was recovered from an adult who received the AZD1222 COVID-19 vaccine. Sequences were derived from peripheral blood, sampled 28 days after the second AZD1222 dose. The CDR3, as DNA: TGTGCCAGCAGTTTACTAGGGAGCGCAGATACGCAGTATTTT. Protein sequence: CASSLLGSADTQYF.